Listed below are T cell receptor beta chains from one sample, sequenced in a study of blood T cells in healthy people across ages. TCRdb processed the 5' RACE reads anew with MiXCR; each CDR3 protein has one entry. The sample includes 540,000 or so distinct CDR3 sequences, approximately 25% of them seen just once. Sequencing used blood. The receptor source for this set is a woman in her seventies in good health. The CDR3 runs from the conserved cysteine through the conserved F or W. D genes are given only for firm matches. Clone size is stated in some rows and not others, as once, few, many or a class when expanded.

>TRBV4-2|16|TRBD2|TRBJ2-1|NA
TGTGCCAGCAGCCGAGGGACTAGCGGGGGGGACAATGAGCAGTTCTTC
CASSRGTSGGDNEQFF
>TRBV29-1|15|TRBD2|TRBJ2-1|NA
TGCAGCGTGGAGGGAGGACTAGCGGCTTACAATGAGCAGTTCTTC
CSVEGGLAAYNEQFF
>TRBV15|13|NA|TRBJ2-7|few
TGTGCCACCAGCAGAGATCAAGGGGAAGAGCAGTACTTC
CATSRDQGEEQYF
>TRBV5-1|16|TRBD2|TRBJ2-5|NA
TGCGCCAGCAGCCAGGGGACTAGCGGGAGTATGGAGACCCAGTACTTC
CASSQGTSGSMETQYF
>TRBV12-5|13|NA|TRBJ2-3|few
TGTGCTAGTGGTTTGGGTTCCGCAGATACGCAGTATTTT
CASGLGSADTQYF
>TRBV29-1|13|NA|TRBJ1-1|few
TGCAGCGTTGAGTCCCGGGGAGGCACTGAAGCTTTCTTT
CSVESRGGTEAFF
>TRBV15|16|NA|TRBJ2-1|NA
TGTGCCACCAGCAGAGAAGGGGGGGGAATTGCGAATGAGCAGTTCTTC
CATSREGGGIANEQFF
>TRBV6-1|17|TRBD2|TRBJ2-3|few
TGTGCCAGCAGCCGCCGGCGTAGCGGGGCCCCGACAGATACGCAGTATTTT
CASSRRRSGAPTDTQYF
>TRBV20-1|15|TRBD2|TRBJ2-1|NA
TGCAGTGCTAGAGATCGACTAGCGGGAGTAGGTGAGCAGTTCTTC
CSARDRLAGVGEQFF
>TRBV4-3|13|NA|TRBJ2-5|few
TGCGCCAGCAGCCAAGATCGGGTGCGGACCCAGTACTTC
CASSQDRVRTQYF
>TRBV12-3/TRBV12-4|14|NA|TRBJ1-1|few
TGTGCCAGCAGCTTTTCTGGGCTGAACACTGAAGCTTTCTTT
CASSFSGLNTEAFF